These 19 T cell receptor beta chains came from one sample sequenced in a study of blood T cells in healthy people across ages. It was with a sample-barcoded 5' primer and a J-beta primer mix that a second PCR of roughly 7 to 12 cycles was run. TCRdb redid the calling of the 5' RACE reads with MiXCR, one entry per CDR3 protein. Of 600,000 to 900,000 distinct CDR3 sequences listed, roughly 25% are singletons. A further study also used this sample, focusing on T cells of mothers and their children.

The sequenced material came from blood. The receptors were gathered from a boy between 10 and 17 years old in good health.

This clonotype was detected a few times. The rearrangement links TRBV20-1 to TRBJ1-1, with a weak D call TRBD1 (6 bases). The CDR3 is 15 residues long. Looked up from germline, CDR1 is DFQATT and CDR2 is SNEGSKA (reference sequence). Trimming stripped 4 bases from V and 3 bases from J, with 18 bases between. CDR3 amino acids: CSAMGHPFRDTEAFF. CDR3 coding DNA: TGCAGTGCTATGGGACACCCCTTTCGAGACACTGAAGCTTTCTTT.

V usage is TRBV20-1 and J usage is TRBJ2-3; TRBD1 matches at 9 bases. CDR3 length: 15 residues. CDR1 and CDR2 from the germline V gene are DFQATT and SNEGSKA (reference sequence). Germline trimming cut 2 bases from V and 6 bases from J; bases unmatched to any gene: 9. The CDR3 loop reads CSARPGQGGRDTQYF. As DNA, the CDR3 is TGCAGTGCTAGACCGGGACAGGGCGGGCGGGATACGCAGTATTTT.

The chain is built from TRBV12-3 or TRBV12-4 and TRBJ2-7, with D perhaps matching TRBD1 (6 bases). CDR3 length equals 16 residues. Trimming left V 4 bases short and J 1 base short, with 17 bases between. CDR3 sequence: CASSWGQFTPSYEQYF. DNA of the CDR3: TGTGCCAGCAGTTGGGGGCAATTTACCCCATCCTACGAGCAGTACTTC.

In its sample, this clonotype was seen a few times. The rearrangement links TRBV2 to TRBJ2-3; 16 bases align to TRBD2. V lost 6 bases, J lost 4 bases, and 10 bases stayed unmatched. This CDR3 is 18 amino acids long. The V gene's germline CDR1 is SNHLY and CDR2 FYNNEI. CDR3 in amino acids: CASSAPGTSGGAADTQYF. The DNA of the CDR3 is TGTGCCAGCAGCGCACCCGGGACTAGCGGGGGGGCGGCAGATACGCAGTATTTT.

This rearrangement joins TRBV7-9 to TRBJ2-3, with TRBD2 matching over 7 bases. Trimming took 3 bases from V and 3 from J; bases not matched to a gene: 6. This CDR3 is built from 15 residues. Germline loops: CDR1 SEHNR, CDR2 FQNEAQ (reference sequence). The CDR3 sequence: CASSFGGGATDTQYF. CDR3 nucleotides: TGTGCCAGCAGCTTCGGCGGGGGAGCTACAGATACGCAGTATTTT.

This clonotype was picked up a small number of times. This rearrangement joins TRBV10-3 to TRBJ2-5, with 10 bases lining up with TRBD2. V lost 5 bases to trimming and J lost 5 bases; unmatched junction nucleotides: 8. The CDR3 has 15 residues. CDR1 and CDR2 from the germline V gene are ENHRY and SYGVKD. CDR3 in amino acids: CAISPSGGTRETQYF. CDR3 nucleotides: TGTGCCATCAGTCCTAGCGGGGGCACTCGGGAGACCCAGTACTTC.

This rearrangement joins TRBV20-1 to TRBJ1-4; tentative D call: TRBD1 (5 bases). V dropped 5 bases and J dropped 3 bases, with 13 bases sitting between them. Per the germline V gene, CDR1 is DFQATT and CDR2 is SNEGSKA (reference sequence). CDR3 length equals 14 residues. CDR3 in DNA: TGCAGTGCTGGGACGACAAAGGCTAATGAAAAACTGTTTTTT. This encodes CSAGTTKANEKLFF.

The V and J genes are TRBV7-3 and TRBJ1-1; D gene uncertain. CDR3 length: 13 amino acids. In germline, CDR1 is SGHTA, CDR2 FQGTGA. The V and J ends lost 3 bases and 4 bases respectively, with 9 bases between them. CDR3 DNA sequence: TGTGCCAGCAGCTTGGTGCCAGGCACTGAAGCTTTCTTT. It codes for CASSLVPGTEAFF.

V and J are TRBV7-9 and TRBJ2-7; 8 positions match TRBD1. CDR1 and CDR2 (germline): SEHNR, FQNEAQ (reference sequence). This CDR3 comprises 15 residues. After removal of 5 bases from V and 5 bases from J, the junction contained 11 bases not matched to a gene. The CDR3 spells CASSPRTGKNNEQYF. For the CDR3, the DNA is TGTGCCAGCAGCCCACGGACAGGGAAGAACAACGAGCAGTACTTC.

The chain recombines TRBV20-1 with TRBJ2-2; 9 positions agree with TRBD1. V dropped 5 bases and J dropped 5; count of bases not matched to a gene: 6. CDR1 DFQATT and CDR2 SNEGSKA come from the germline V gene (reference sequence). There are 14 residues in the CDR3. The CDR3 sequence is CSAPRQGGTGELFF. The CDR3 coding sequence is TGCAGTGCTCCCCGACAGGGGGGGACCGGGGAGCTGTTTTTT.

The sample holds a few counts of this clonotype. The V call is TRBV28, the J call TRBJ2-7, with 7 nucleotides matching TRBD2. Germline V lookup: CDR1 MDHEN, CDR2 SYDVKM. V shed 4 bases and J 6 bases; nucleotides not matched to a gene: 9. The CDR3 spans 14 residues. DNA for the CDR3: TGTGCCAGCAGTTACTTGGGGGGGATGTCCGAGCAGTACTTC. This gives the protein CASSYLGGMSEQYF.

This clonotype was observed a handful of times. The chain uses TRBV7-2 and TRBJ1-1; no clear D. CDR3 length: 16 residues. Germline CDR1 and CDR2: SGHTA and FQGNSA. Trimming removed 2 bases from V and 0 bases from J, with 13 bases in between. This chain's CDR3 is CASSLSGKTMNTEAFF. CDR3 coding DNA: TGTGCCAGCAGCTTATCGGGCAAGACGATGAACACTGAAGCTTTCTTT.

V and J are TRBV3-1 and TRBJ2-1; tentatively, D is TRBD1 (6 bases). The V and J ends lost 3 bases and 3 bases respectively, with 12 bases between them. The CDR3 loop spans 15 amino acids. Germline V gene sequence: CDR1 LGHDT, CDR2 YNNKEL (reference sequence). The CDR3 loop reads CASSHPGQFYNEQFF. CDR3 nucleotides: TGTGCCAGCAGCCATCCCGGACAGTTCTACAATGAGCAGTTCTTC.

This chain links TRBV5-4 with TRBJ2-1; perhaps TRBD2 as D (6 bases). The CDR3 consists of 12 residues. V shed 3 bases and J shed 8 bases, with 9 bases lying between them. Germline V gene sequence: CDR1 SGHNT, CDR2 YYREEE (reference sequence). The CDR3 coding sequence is TGTGCCAGCAGCTGGGGAGGAGATGAGCAGTTCTTC. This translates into CASSWGGDEQFF.

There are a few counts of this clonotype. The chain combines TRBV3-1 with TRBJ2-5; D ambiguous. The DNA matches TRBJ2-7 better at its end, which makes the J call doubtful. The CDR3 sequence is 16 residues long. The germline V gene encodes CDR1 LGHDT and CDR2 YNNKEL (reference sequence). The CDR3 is CASSRSPTPGSYEQYF. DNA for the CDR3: TGTGCCAGCAGCCGATCTCCGACACCCGGCTCCTACGAGCAGTACTTC.

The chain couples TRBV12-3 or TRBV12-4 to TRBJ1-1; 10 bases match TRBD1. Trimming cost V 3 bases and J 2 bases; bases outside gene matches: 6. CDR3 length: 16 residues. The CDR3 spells CASSLGTGVSNTEAFF. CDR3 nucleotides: TGTGCCAGCAGTTTGGGGACAGGGGTGAGTAACACTGAAGCTTTCTTT.

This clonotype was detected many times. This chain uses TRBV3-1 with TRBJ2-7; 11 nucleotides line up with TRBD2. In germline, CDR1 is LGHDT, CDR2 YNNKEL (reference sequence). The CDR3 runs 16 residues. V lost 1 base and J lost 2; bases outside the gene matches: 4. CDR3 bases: TGTGCCAGCAGCCAAGCGAGTAGCGGGGGGGCCTACGAGCAGTACTTC. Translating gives CASSQASSGGAYEQYF.

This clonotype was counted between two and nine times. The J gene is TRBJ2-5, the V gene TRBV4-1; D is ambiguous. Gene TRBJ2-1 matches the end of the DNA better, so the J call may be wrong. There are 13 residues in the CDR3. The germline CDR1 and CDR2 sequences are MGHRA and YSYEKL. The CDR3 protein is CASSRGWDNEQFF. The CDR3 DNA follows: TGCGCCAGCAGCCGAGGCTGGGACAATGAGCAGTTCTTC.

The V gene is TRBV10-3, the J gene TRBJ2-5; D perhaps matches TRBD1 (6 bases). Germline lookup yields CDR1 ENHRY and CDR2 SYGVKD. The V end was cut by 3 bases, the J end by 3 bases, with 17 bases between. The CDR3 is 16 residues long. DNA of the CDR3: TGTGCCATCAGTGAAGGCCAGGGAAGGGGGAAAGAGACCCAGTACTTC. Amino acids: CAISEGQGRGKETQYF.